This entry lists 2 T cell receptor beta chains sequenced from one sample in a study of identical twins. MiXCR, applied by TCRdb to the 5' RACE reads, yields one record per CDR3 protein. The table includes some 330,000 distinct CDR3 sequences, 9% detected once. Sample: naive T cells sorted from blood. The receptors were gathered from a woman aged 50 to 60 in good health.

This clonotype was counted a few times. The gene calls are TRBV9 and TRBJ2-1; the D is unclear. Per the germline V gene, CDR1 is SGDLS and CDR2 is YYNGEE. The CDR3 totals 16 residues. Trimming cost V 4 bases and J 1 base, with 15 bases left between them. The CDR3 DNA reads TGTGCCAGCAGCCCCACATCAAAGTCTTCCTACAATGAGCAGTTCTTC. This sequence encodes CASSPTSKSSYNEQFF.

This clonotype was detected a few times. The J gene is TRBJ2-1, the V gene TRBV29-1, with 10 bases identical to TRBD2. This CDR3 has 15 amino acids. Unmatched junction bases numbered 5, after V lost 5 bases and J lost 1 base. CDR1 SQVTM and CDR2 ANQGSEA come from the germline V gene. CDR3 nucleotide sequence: TGCAGCGTTCCAAGGACTAGCGGTTCCTACAATGAGCAGTTCTTC. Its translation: CSVPRTSGSYNEQFF.